The clone carrying this T cell receptor (beta chain) was seen a few times. Its antigen is unknown. TCRdb keeps only in-frame clones here, not all; method: immunoSEQ multiplex PCR. This table holds about 81,000 clones, over 85% found once. The sample originates from a study of human versus mouse CDR3 diversity and MHC coevolution. Background on the study: Valid reads per sample ranged from roughly 0.6 x 10^7 to 1.6 x 10^7. Study-level results: Compared with mice, human CDR3s carried more deletions and insertions on average. Clonal inequality was lowest in most of the three human donors.

This CDR3 comprises 15 residues. Trimming pared 5 bases from V and 4 bases from J, leaving 15 bases between. Germline CDR1 reads SEHNR; CDR2 reads FQNEAQ (reference sequence). Cells were CD45RO-negative CD62L-positive naive CD4 T cells sorted from PBMCs. The specimen was naive CD4+ T cells from blood. Subset specified: CD45RO-negative CD62L-positive naive CD4 T cells. The receptor was isolated from a person aged 30 to 70 in good health. The genes are TRBV7-9 and TRBJ1-5, with a tentative D call TRBD1 (5 bases). The CDR3 protein is CASSPGQGSNQPQHF. CDR3 DNA sequence: TGTGCCAGCAGCCCTGGGCAGGGATCGAATCAGCCCCAGCATTTT.